The entry that follows covers one T cell receptor beta chain sequence. The antigen is undetermined. TCR beta CDR3 region amplification was performed from RNA transcripts. First-round RT-PCR with HTBI primers amplified the TCR CDR3 region. TCRdb reanalysed the multiplex PCR reads using MiXCR and keeps one entry per CDR3 protein. Of fewer than 650,000 distinct CDR3 sequences in the sample, approximately 15% were seen once. This entry belongs to a study of T cells in Graves' hyperthyroidism and ophthalmopathy. This CDR3 spans 13 amino acids. The V end lost 0 bases, the J end lost 13 bases, and 10 bases lay between the germline ends. Germline CDR1 LGHNA, CDR2 YNFKEQ. Study observations and caveats: A 13 V-J signature model discriminated ophthalmopathy versus stable hyperthyroidism.

Input material: blood. The rearrangement links TRBV4-2 to TRBJ1-6; D remains unclear. The TCR comes from a young woman with Graves' ophthalmopathy. CDR3: CASSQDFIHPLHF. The CDR3 coding sequence is TGTGCCAGCAGCCAAGATTTCATTCACCCCCTCCACTTT.